The source of this TCR beta chain is a study of read filtering for tumor transcriptome and immune sequencing. From roughly 0.4 ug of RNA, a library with molecular barcoded alpha/delta and beta/gamma adaptors was made. TCRdb re-called the reads with MiXCR, one entry per CDR3 protein. This repertoire shows 60,000 to 75,000 distinct CDR3 sequences, around 20% found once; its top ten account for 11%. This CDR3 spans 17 amino acids. V dropped 4 bases and J dropped 4; count of bases not matched to a gene: 12. Many counts were recorded for this clonotype. The TCR comes from a donor at least 40 years old with multiple myeloma. The sequencing input was a population of CD138-negative cells sorted from bone marrow. The V call is TRBV12-3 or TRBV12-4, the J call TRBJ2-3; 9 bases are a match to TRBD1. This CDR3 is CASSSIPGQGGADTQYF. The CDR3, as DNA: TGTGCCAGCAGTTCCATCCCGGGACAGGGTGGGGCAGATACGCAGTATTTT.